Listed here are 3 T cell receptor beta chains from one sample, sequenced in a study of blood T cell repertoires in COVID-19. Sequencing was performed with immunoSEQ multiplex PCR; in TCRdb, only in-frame clones are kept and a portion is missing. The sample lists 250,000 or so clones; 86% were seen once. The sample comprised peripheral blood. The receptors come from a woman aged 25 to 39 with active or convalescent COVID-19.

This clone has just one count. The gene calls are TRBV6-2 or TRBV6-3 and TRBJ1-1; possible D gene TRBD1, 5 bases. The CDR3 is 16 amino acids. With 6 bases removed from V and 3 bases from J, the gap between germline ends came to 20 bases. Germline CDR1 is MNHEY and CDR2 is SVGEGT. CDR3 loop: CASSPIRGTGDTEAFF. As DNA, the CDR3 is TGTGCCAGCAGCCCGATTCGTGGGACTGGGGACACTGAAGCTTTCTTT.

The rearrangement links TRBV3-1 (or the pseudogene TRBV3-2) to TRBJ2-5; the match to TRBD2 covers 11 bases. The CDR3 consists of 17 residues. Losses at the gene ends were 1 base for V and 5 bases for J; bases not matched to a gene: 9. Germline V gene data show CDR1 as LGHDT and CDR2 as YNNKEL (reference sequence). DNA for the CDR3: TGTGCCAGCAGCCAAGGGTTAGCGGGGGGGCCTGGGGAGACCCAGTACTTC. It is translated as CASSQGLAGGPGETQYF.

The chain joins TRBV29-1 to TRBJ2-3; 7 bases agree with TRBD2. Trimming took 5 bases from V and 9 from J; bases not matched to a gene: 11. This CDR3 is built from 13 residues. The germline CDR1 and CDR2 sequences are SQVTM and ANQGSEA. The CDR3 bases are TGCAGCGTTTCACCGGGGGGATCCGAGACGCAGTATTTT. Its protein product is CSVSPGGSETQYF.